This is a list of T cell receptor beta chains from one sample in a study of T-cell reconstitution after alpha-beta-depleted transplantation in children. A single record per CDR3 protein comes from TCRdb applying MiXCR to the PCR reads. Of around 200,000 distinct CDR3 sequences listed, about 6.8% are singletons. The starting material was PBMCs from the stem cell graft donor, obtained from the stem cell graft. Receptors originate from a human donor who donated a stem cell graft to a child with Wiskott-Aldrich syndrome. Each CDR3 is given with its conserved first and last residue. D genes are given only for firm matches. Size is omitted from some rows. Given values are once, few, many or a class for expanded clones.

CDR3 protein	CDR3 DNA	V gene	D gene	clone size	CDR3 length	J gene
CASSLGGQGRISGNTIYF	TGTGCCAGCAGTTTAGGGGGACAGGGGCGCATTTCTGGAAACACCATATATTTT	TRBV12-3/TRBV12-4	TRBD1	many	18	TRBJ1-3
CASSSPGTDTQYF	TGTGCCAGCAGTTCCCCGGGCACAGATACGCAGTATTTT	TRBV7-2	-	many	13	TRBJ2-3
CAWSYQDNQPQHF	TGTGCCTGGAGTTACCAGGACAATCAGCCCCAGCATTTT	TRBV30	-	-	13	TRBJ1-5
CAWIGQHNEQFF	TGTGCCTGGATTGGACAGCACAATGAGCAGTTCTTC	TRBV30	-	many	12	TRBJ2-1
CASSVGQGGTEAFF	TGTGCCAGCAGTGTTGGACAGGGTGGGACTGAAGCTTTCTTT	TRBV6-1	TRBD1	many	14	TRBJ1-1
CASSLERSATEAFF	TGTGCCAGCAGCTTAGAGAGGTCGGCCACTGAAGCTTTCTTT	TRBV11-2	-	few	14	TRBJ1-1
CASSYGGNEYEQYF	TGTGCCAGCAGTTACGGAGGGAACGAGTACGAGCAGTACTTC	TRBV6-5	-	many	14	TRBJ2-7
CASSNSSPPYEQYF	TGTGCCAGCAGCAACTCGTCCCCGCCCTACGAGCAGTACTTC	TRBV7-9	-	-	14	TRBJ2-7
CASSPWGSSYEQYF	TGTGCCAGCAGTCCGTGGGGATCCTCCTACGAGCAGTACTTC	TRBV27	-	many	14	TRBJ2-7
CASRPGTGRTDTQYF	TGCGCCAGCAGGCCCGGGACAGGCCGCACAGATACGCAGTATTTT	TRBV5-1	TRBD1	-	15	TRBJ2-3
CASSLRAGGYQQFF	TGTGCCAGCAGCTTGCGCGCGGGGGGTTACCAGCAGTTCTTC	TRBV5-6	TRBD2	many	14	TRBJ2-1
CSARAGTGTYEQYF	TGCAGTGCCAGGGCCGGGACAGGGACCTACGAGCAGTACTTC	TRBV20-1	TRBD1	many	14	TRBJ2-7
CASSRGDSPLHF	TGTGCCAGCAGTAGGGGTGATTCACCCCTCCACTTT	TRBV12-3/TRBV12-4	-	many	12	TRBJ1-6
CSARLLASGDLNTQYF	TGCAGTGCTAGATTGTTGGCTAGCGGGGACTTGAATACGCAGTATTTT	TRBV20-1	TRBD2	many	16	TRBJ2-3
CASSAGQGYEQYF	TGTGCCAGCAGCGCGGGACAGGGCTACGAGCAGTACTTC	TRBV11-2	TRBD1	-	13	TRBJ2-7
CASSVSGTVSRQPQHF	TGTGCCAGCAGCGTATCCGGGACCGTGTCTCGACAGCCCCAGCATTTT	TRBV7-8	-	-	16	TRBJ1-5
CSVLRSNTGELFF	TGCAGCGTTCTTAGATCGAACACCGGGGAGCTGTTTTTT	TRBV29-1	-	many	13	TRBJ2-2
CASSILGDTQYF	TGTGCCAGTAGTATACTTGGAGATACGCAGTATTTT	TRBV19	-	many	12	TRBJ2-3
CASSSSLRLAYNEQFF	TGTGCCAGCAGTTCCTCTTTGAGGCTAGCCTACAATGAGCAGTTCTTC	TRBV12-3/TRBV12-4	-	many	16	TRBJ2-1
CASSSGQVQETQYF	TGTGCCAGCAGCTCCGGACAGGTACAAGAGACCCAGTACTTC	TRBV5-4	TRBD1	-	14	TRBJ2-5
CASSATEKYQPQHF	TGTGCCAGCAGTGCGACAGAAAAATATCAGCCCCAGCATTTT	TRBV6-1	-	many	14	TRBJ1-5
CASSSGLAGAMAQYF	TGTGCAAGCAGCTCGGGGCTAGCGGGAGCAATGGCGCAGTATTTT	TRBV2	TRBD2	many	15	TRBJ2-3
CASSLVGTGIGYTF	TGTGCCAGCAGTTTAGTGGGGACAGGGATTGGCTACACCTTC	TRBV12-3/TRBV12-4	TRBD1	-	14	TRBJ1-2
CASTGQKVREQYF	TGTGCCAGCACGGGACAGAAGGTTCGCGAGCAGTACTTC	TRBV2	TRBD1	many	13	TRBJ2-7
CASSFQGYEQYF	TGTGCCAGCAGTTTTCAGGGCTACGAGCAGTACTTC	TRBV27	-	many	12	TRBJ2-7
CASSLASLVPYEQYF	TGTGCCAGCAGCTTGGCCTCGTTAGTCCCCTACGAGCAGTACTTC	TRBV5-5	-	many	15	TRBJ2-7
CASSSSPGGSPLHF	TGTGCCAGCAGTTCCTCACCTGGGGGTTCACCCCTCCACTTT	TRBV27	-	many	14	TRBJ1-6
CSVGTLRETQYF	TGCAGCGTAGGGACACTACGGGAGACCCAGTACTTC	TRBV29-1	-	many	12	TRBJ2-5
CSAGTGFRNTIYF	TGCAGTGCTGGTACAGGGTTTAGAAACACCATATATTTT	TRBV20-1	-	many	13	TRBJ1-3
CASSRTGTPYEQYF	TGTGCCAGCAGTCGGACAGGGACCCCGTACGAGCAGTACTTC	TRBV6-1	TRBD1	many	14	TRBJ2-7
CASSYSAGTGGSSGANVLTF	TGTGCCAGCAGTTACTCGGCGGGAACAGGGGGCTCTTCTGGGGCCAACGTCCTGACTTTC	TRBV6-2/TRBV6-3	TRBD1	many	20	TRBJ2-6
CSALGNEQFF	TGCAGTGCCCTGGGTAATGAGCAGTTCTTC	TRBV20-1	-	many	10	TRBJ2-1
CASSQVRSDTRYNEQFF	TGCGCCAGCAGCCAAGTACGGAGCGACACGCGCTACAATGAGCAGTTCTTC	TRBV4-3	-	few	17	TRBJ2-1
CASRIQGAGKETQYF	TGTGCCAGCAGAATACAGGGGGCGGGAAAAGAGACCCAGTACTTC	TRBV6-1	TRBD1	many	15	TRBJ2-5
CAWSPIGVAFF	TGTGCCTGGAGTCCCATAGGGGTAGCTTTCTTT	TRBV30	-	few	11	TRBJ1-1
CASSERAGGLGYTF	TGTGCCAGCAGTGAACGGGCTGGAGGGCTTGGCTACACCTTC	TRBV25-1	-	many	14	TRBJ1-2
CASSFGLAGGNHKEQFF	TGCGCCAGCAGCTTCGGACTAGCGGGGGGGAACCACAAAGAGCAGTTCTTC	TRBV5-1	TRBD2	-	17	TRBJ2-1
CASKQLPPYEQYF	TGTGCCAGCAAACAGCTACCCCCCTACGAGCAGTACTTC	TRBV2	-	few	13	TRBJ2-7
CAISDRGGQSSYEQYF	TGTGCCATCAGTGATCGGGGGGGCCAGAGCTCCTACGAGCAGTACTTC	TRBV10-3	TRBD2	-	16	TRBJ2-7
CASSFRDRGDGELFF	TGCGCCAGCAGCTTTCGGGACAGGGGAGATGGGGAGCTGTTTTTT	TRBV5-1	TRBD1	many	15	TRBJ2-2
CASSPTIVDGNTEAFF	TGTGCCAGCTCACCGACAATAGTGGACGGGAACACTGAAGCTTTCTTT	TRBV18	-	-	16	TRBJ1-1
CASSLRGTGPCEQYF	TGCGCCAGCAGTCTTCGTGGGACAGGTCCGTGCGAGCAGTACTTC	TRBV23-1	TRBD1	-	15	TRBJ2-7
CASSDLGTEAFF	TGCGCCAGCAGTGATTTGGGAACTGAAGCTTTCTTT	TRBV10-2	-	few	12	TRBJ1-1
CASTSGPGTYNEQFF	TGTGCCAGCACCTCAGGCCCAGGGACCTACAATGAGCAGTTCTTC	TRBV11-2	-	-	15	TRBJ2-1
CASSGQLSGRGGNEQFF	TGTGCCAGCAGTGGCCAGCTTAGCGGGAGGGGTGGCAATGAGCAGTTCTTC	TRBV6-1	TRBD2	many	17	TRBJ2-1